This T cell receptor beta chain was sequenced during a study of T cell changes during pregnancy in multiple sclerosis. TCRdb's copy holds only in-frame clones and misses some; the assay was immunoSEQ multiplex PCR. The table lists some 60,000 clones, about 91% of them singletons. The CDR3 is made up of 15 amino acids. CDR1 SGHTA and CDR2 FQGNSA come from the germline V gene. V was pared by 5 bases and J by 0 bases, with 6 bases of the junction left unmatched. V gene TRBV7-2 combines with J gene TRBJ2-5, with TRBD1 identical over 7 bases. The receptor's source is a female donor with multiple sclerosis, enrolled in a pregnancy study. The starting material was CD4+ T cells from peripheral blood mononuclear cells, obtained in the first trimester of pregnancy. CDR3 protein: CASSINRGYQETQYF. The CDR3 DNA is TGTGCCAGCAGCATTAACAGGGGTTACCAAGAGACCCAGTACTTC.